Below are 27 T cell receptor beta chains sequenced from a single sample in a study of blood T cells in healthy people across ages. A sample-barcoded 5' primer and a J-beta primer mix were used in a second PCR of about 6 to 12 cycles. TCRdb called the 5' RACE reads again in MiXCR, with one record for every CDR3 protein. The sample has under 2,000,000 distinct CDR3 sequences, 49% seen once. Material: blood. These TCRs come from a woman in her forties in good health.

The chain employs TRBV4-3 and TRBJ2-5, with 8 nucleotides matching TRBD2. This CDR3 is 15 amino acids long. J was trimmed by 4 bases and V by 6 bases; bases with no gene match: 10. CDR1 is LGHNA, CDR2 YSLEER, per germline. This CDR3 is CASSRTSTVSETQYF. CDR3 nucleotides: TGCGCCAGCAGTCGGACTAGCACGGTTTCAGAGACCCAGTACTTC.

This chain links TRBV7-8 with TRBJ2-3, with 9 bases aligning to TRBD2. This CDR3 region has 17 residues. The ends lost 4 bases at V and 1 base at J; junction bases unmatched: 9. CDR1 and CDR2 (germline): SGHVS, FQNEAQ. DNA of the CDR3: TGTGCCAGCAGCTCCTCAGTTGTAGCGGGGGGCACAGATACGCAGTATTTT. Its translation is CASSSSVVAGGTDTQYF. Full variable domain (missing parts from reference TRBV7-8 and TRBJ2-3): GAGVSQSPRYKVAKRGQDVALRCDPISGHVSLFWYQQALGQGPEFLTYFQNEAQLDKSGLPSDRFFAERPEGSVSTLKIQRTQQEDSAVYLCASSSSVVAGGTDTQYFGPGTRLTVL.

This clonotype was counted between two and nine times. The CDR3 spells CASRDWSEKLFF. The CDR3 DNA reads as TGTGCCAGCCGGGACTGGAGTGAAAAACTGTTTTTT. The genes are TRBV27 and TRBJ1-4; D is perhaps TRBD1 (5 bases). The CDR3 spans 12 residues. Germline V gene data show CDR1 as MNHEY and CDR2 as SMNVEV (reference sequence). V lost 8 bases to trimming and J lost 7 bases, with 11 bases between them.

The chain combines TRBV7-3 with TRBJ2-3; no clear D gene. There are 15 residues in the CDR3. Looked up from germline, CDR1 is SGHTA and CDR2 is FQGTGA. Deletions cut 5 bases from V and 0 bases from J, with 12 bases between. CDR3 sequence reads: CASSANRASTDTQYF. Here the CDR3 DNA reads TGTGCCAGCAGCGCCAACCGGGCCAGCACAGATACGCAGTATTTT. The complete variable domain, with remaining parts taken from reference TRBV7-3 and TRBJ2-3, reads GAGVSQTPSNKVTEKGKYVELRCDPISGHTALYWYRQSLGQGPEFLIYFQGTGAADDSGLPNDRFFAVRPEGSVSTLKIQRTERGDSAVYLCASSANRASTDTQYFGPGTRLTVL.

The chain carries TRBV4-3 and TRBJ1-1, with TRBD1 matching 8 bases. Germline CDR1 is LGHNA and CDR2 is YSLEER. The CDR3 length is 14 residues. The V segment lost 3 bases and the J segment 4 bases; nucleotides outside the gene matches: 4. The CDR3 sequence: CASSHEQGATEAFF. Written as DNA, the CDR3 is TGCGCCAGCAGCCATGAGCAGGGGGCCACTGAAGCTTTCTTT.

The chain has TRBV20-1 and TRBJ2-3; either TRBD1 or TRBD2 may supply D (6 bases each). Germline lookup yields CDR1 DFQATT and CDR2 SNEGSKA (reference sequence). The ends were cut back, 8 bases at V and 4 bases at J, with 13 bases in the middle. CDR3 length: 12 residues. The CDR3 region is CSSKGGADTQYF. The CDR3 DNA is TGCAGTTCGAAGGGGGGAGCAGATACGCAGTATTTT.

J is TRBJ2-5 and V is TRBV20-1; TRBD2 might be the D (6 bases). Germline-derived CDR1 and CDR2 are DFQATT and SNEGSKA (reference sequence). V lost 0 bases and J 3 bases, leaving 17 bases between the germline ends. The CDR3 length is 16 residues. The CDR3 coding sequence is TGCAGTGCTAGAGATGGGAGGTCCCTATTAAAAGAGACCCAGTACTTC. Its protein product is CSARDGRSLLKETQYF.

The V and J genes are TRBV7-2 and TRBJ1-2; 12 bases map to TRBD1. Unmatched junction bases numbered 9, after V lost 5 bases and J lost 8 bases. This CDR3 is built from 15 residues. Looked up from germline, CDR1 is SGHTA and CDR2 is FQGNSA. The CDR3 sequence: CASSPQGQGAWGYTF. The CDR3 DNA reads TGTGCCAGCAGCCCCCAGGGACAGGGGGCTTGGGGCTACACCTTC.

This clonotype was picked up many times. The J gene is TRBJ1-2, the V gene TRBV12-3 or TRBV12-4, with D uncertain. The CDR3 is made up of 12 amino acids. The ends were cut back, 2 bases at V and 6 bases at J, with 7 bases in the middle. CDR3 region: CASSLLVDGYTF. The CDR3 bases are TGTGCCAGCAGTTTACTAGTGGATGGCTACACCTTC.

This clonotype has a handful of counts. This chain uses TRBV7-9 with TRBJ2-4; no reliable D call. Per the germline V gene, CDR1 is SEHNR and CDR2 is FQNEAQ (reference sequence). This CDR3 spans 14 amino acids. Deletions cut 5 bases from V and 8 bases from J, with 16 bases between. CDR3 loop: CASSLTQGFYIQYF. The CDR3, as DNA: TGTGCCAGCAGCCTCACCCAAGGGTTTTACATTCAGTACTTC. The complete variable domain, with remaining parts taken from reference TRBV7-9 and TRBJ2-4, reads DTGVSQNPRHKITKRGQNVTFRCDPISEHNRLYWYRQTLGQGPEFLTYFQNEAQLEKSRLLSDRFSAERPKGSFSTLEIQRTEQGDSAMYLCASSLTQGFYIQYFGAGTRLSVL.

The CDR3 region has the DNA TGTGCCAGCAGCCCGTTGAGGGGGCGCGAGGATGAGCAGTACTTC. This translates into CASSPLRGREDEQYF. The rearrangement links TRBV25-1 to TRBJ2-5; 7 nucleotides line up with TRBD1. The CDR3 sequence is 15 residues long. Germline V gene lookup returns CDR1 MGHDK and CDR2 SYGVNS. The V and J ends lost 6 bases and 11 bases, in that order; junction bases with no gene match: 18.

This clonotype has more than one count but fewer than ten. The J gene is TRBJ2-5, the V gene TRBV5-1; no clear D. The CDR3 spans 15 residues. Between the trimmed V and J ends, which lost 0 bases and 0 bases, there was a span of 9 bases. Germline V gene data show CDR1 as SGHRS and CDR2 as YFSETQ. The CDR3 spells CASSLALADQETQYF. CDR3 DNA: TGCGCCAGCAGCTTGGCATTAGCCGACCAAGAGACCCAGTACTTC.

J is TRBJ2-7 and V is TRBV3-1; tentative D call: TRBD1 (5 bases). V was pared by 2 bases and J by 6 bases, with 17 bases between. Germline lookup yields CDR1 LGHDT and CDR2 YNNKEL (reference sequence). This CDR3 comprises 15 residues. CDR3 amino acids: CASSQRTWFSSEQYF. CDR3 sequence (DNA): TGTGCCAGCAGCCAAAGGACATGGTTTTCGTCCGAGCAGTACTTC.

The genes are TRBV9 and TRBJ1-2; possible D gene TRBD1, 6 bases. The V end lost 3 bases, the J end lost 4 bases, and 19 bases lay between the germline ends. CDR3 length: 16 amino acids. Germline values: CDR1 SGDLS, CDR2 YYNGEE. The CDR3: CASSAQSGTSIYGYTF. CDR3 sequence (DNA): TGTGCCAGCAGCGCCCAATCCGGGACATCGATCTATGGCTACACCTTC.

This chain joins TRBV12-3 or TRBV12-4 and TRBJ2-5; D gene uncertain. The CDR3 has 14 amino acids. Trimming shortened V by 8 bases and J by 0 bases, and 13 bases separated the two germline ends. The CDR3 is CASGPWPNQETQYF. DNA of the CDR3: TGTGCCAGCGGCCCTTGGCCTAACCAAGAGACCCAGTACTTC.

This clonotype was detected a few times. The CDR3 sequence: CASSSDRVLVTNEQFF. CDR3 sequence (DNA): TGTGCCAGCAGTTCCGACAGGGTATTAGTCACAAATGAGCAGTTCTTC. The chain uses TRBV27 and TRBJ2-1; 7 nucleotides align to TRBD1. In germline, CDR1 is MNHEY, CDR2 SMNVEV (reference sequence). CDR3 length: 16 amino acids. The ends lost 4 bases at V and 7 bases at J; junction bases unmatched: 13.

The chain links TRBV5-1 to TRBJ2-4, with D perhaps TRBD1 or TRBD2 (5 bases each). The DNA matches TRBJ2-7 better at its end, which makes the J call doubtful. Germline CDR1 and CDR2: SGHRS and YFSETQ. This CDR3 comprises 14 residues. Here the CDR3 DNA reads TGCGCCAGCAGTTCCCGGGACCTAGATTACGAGCAGTACTTC. Residues: CASSSRDLDYEQYF.

This chain connects TRBV5-1 to TRBJ2-4, with 10 nucleotides matching TRBD1. The CDR3 is 14 residues long. V trimming: 7 bases; J trimming: 8 bases; junction bases outside the gene matches: 9. The germline CDR1 and CDR2 sequences are SGHRS and YFSETQ. The CDR3 coding sequence is TGCGCCAGCTCCCCTCGGACAGGGGGGGACATTCAGTACTTC. This gives the protein CASSPRTGGDIQYF.

In its sample, this clonotype was seen a few times. V usage is TRBV7-6 and J usage is TRBJ1-2; TRBD1 might be the D (5 bases). This CDR3 has 13 amino acids. Between the trimmed V and J ends, which lost 2 bases and 5 bases, there was a span of 9 bases. Germline CDR1 reads SGHVS; CDR2 reads FNYEAQ. CDR3: CASSLIQEYGYTF. CDR3 in DNA: TGTGCCAGCAGCTTAATACAGGAGTATGGCTACACCTTC.

This clonotype came up a few times. The chain links TRBV5-1 to TRBJ2-3, with D possibly TRBD2 on 5 matching bases. Trimming took 1 base from V and 0 from J, leaving 15 bases between them. The CDR3 loop spans 17 amino acids. CDR1 and CDR2 from the germline V gene are SGHRS and YFSETQ. The CDR3 nucleotides are TGCGCCAGCAGCTTGCGGGCAGCGGATTATAGCACAGATACGCAGTATTTT. Translated, it gives CASSLRAADYSTDTQYF. The full variable domain, in which reference TRBV5-1 and TRBJ2-3 provide the parts outside the CDR3, is KAGVTQTPRYLIKTRGQQVTLSCSPISGHRSVSWYQQTPGQGLQFLFEYFSETQRNKGNFPGRFSGRQFSNSRSEMNVSTLELGDSALYLCASSLRAADYSTDTQYFGPGTRLTVL.

The rearrangement uses TRBV20-1 and TRBJ2-5; 8 bases line up with TRBD2. Germline V gene sequence: CDR1 DFQATT, CDR2 SNEGSKA (reference sequence). The CDR3 spans 15 residues. The V segment lost 3 bases and the J segment 0 bases; nucleotides outside the gene matches: 6. CDR3 nucleotide sequence: TGCAGTGCTAGGGGAGCGGGGGCGTACCAAGAGACCCAGTACTTC. This encodes CSARGAGAYQETQYF.

This clonotype has a handful of counts. The chain employs TRBV27 and TRBJ2-6, with D perhaps assigned TRBD1 or TRBD2 (5 bases each). Germline V gene lookup returns CDR1 MNHEY and CDR2 SMNVEV (reference sequence). The CDR3 covers 16 residues. V was clipped by 5 bases and J by 2 bases, with 13 bases between them. The CDR3 DNA reads TGTGCCAGCAGTCCCGGGACGGCAACTGGGGCCAACGTCCTGACTTTC. Protein sequence: CASSPGTATGANVLTF.

This clonotype has just a few counts. The chain employs TRBV6-2 or TRBV6-3 and TRBJ2-1, with 7 bases that match TRBD2. Losses at the gene ends were 0 bases for V and 8 bases for J; bases not matched to a gene: 13. Germline loops: CDR1 MNHEY, CDR2 SVGEGT. This CDR3 has 17 residues. CDR3 protein: CASSYSWAGTKQHEQFF. The CDR3 coding sequence is TGTGCCAGCAGTTACTCGTGGGCCGGGACTAAACAACATGAGCAGTTCTTC.

V usage is TRBV28 and J usage is TRBJ1-4; D gene uncertain. Trimming removed 10 bases at V and 5 bases at J, with 14 bases between. The CDR3 totals 13 residues. CDR1 is MDHEN and CDR2 is SYDVKM in the germline V gene. The CDR3 DNA reads as TGTGCCACCAAGGTTTCAGAGAATGAAAAACTGTTTTTT. Its translation: CATKVSENEKLFF. The whole variable domain, remainder taken from reference TRBV28 and TRBJ1-4, is DVKVTQSSRYLVKRTGEKVFLECVQDMDHENMFWYRQDPGLGLRLIYFSYDVKMKEKGDIPEGYSVSREKKERFSLILESASTNQTSMYLCATKVSENEKLFFGSGTQLSVL.

The chain combines TRBV28 with TRBJ1-1, with D possibly TRBD1 on 5 matching bases. The CDR3 runs to 16 residues. Germline assignment: CDR1 MDHEN and CDR2 SYDVKM. Trimming removed 1 base from V and 4 bases from J, with 16 bases in between. The CDR3 protein is CASSLSHDSLSTEAFF. The CDR3 DNA reads as TGTGCCAGCAGTTTATCCCACGACAGTTTGAGCACTGAAGCTTTCTTT.

This sequence joins TRBV20-1 and TRBJ2-1; 8 bases are a match to TRBD2. The V gene's germline CDR1 is DFQATT and CDR2 SNEGSKA (reference sequence). With V trimmed by 6 bases and J by 13 bases, 11 bases remained unmatched. The CDR3 runs 12 residues. As DNA, the CDR3 is TGCAGTGCGGCGGGACTAGGGAAGACCCAGTTCTTC. Translating gives CSAAGLGKTQFF.

This chain joins TRBV11-2 and TRBJ1-6; D call uncertain. This CDR3 spans 13 amino acids. The germline V and J ends were trimmed by 5 bases and 9 bases, with 11 bases remaining between them. Germline-derived CDR1 and CDR2 are SGHAT and FQNNGV. The CDR3 spells CASSPRGLSPLHF. Here the CDR3 DNA reads TGTGCCAGCAGCCCCCGCGGCCTTTCACCCCTCCACTTT.